Below, one TCR beta chain is given with its context. Its antigen is not identified. V lost 0 bases, J lost 7 bases, and 3 bases lay in between. The CDR3 totals 11 residues. Germline assignment: CDR1 GTSNPN and CDR2 SVGIG (reference sequence). The record originates from a study of OX40 agonist ivuxolimab in advanced cancers. The overall study: Enrolled patients in dose escalation had cancers that were hepatocellular carcinoma, melanoma, renal cell or head and neck cancer. Around 40% of patients had received prior checkpoint inhibitor therapy.

Clones were read by immunoSEQ multiplex PCR, and TCRdb kept only the in-frame ones, dropping some. This sample has around 67,000 clones, with roughly four fifths found just once. Study-wide findings and caveats: Relative to CD4+, CD8+ T cells held more expanded clones on average.

The J gene is TRBJ2-2, the V gene TRBV30; D gene ambiguous. The source was CD4+ or CD8+ T cells sorted from blood, collected in a trial of the OX40 agonist ivuxolimab. The origin of this receptor is an adult with an advanced solid tumor such as melanoma, head and neck, liver or kidney cancer. In DNA, the CDR3 is TGTGCCTGGAGTGTAGGCGGGGAGCTGTTTTTT. This gives the protein CAWSVGGELFF. Using reference TRBV30 and TRBJ2-2 for the parts outside the CDR3, the full variable domain is SQTIHQWPATLVQPVGSPLSLECTVEGTSNPNLYWYRQAAGRGLQLLFYSVGIGQISSEVPQNLSASRPQDRQFILSSKKLLLSDSGFYLCAWSVGGELFFGEGSRLTVL.